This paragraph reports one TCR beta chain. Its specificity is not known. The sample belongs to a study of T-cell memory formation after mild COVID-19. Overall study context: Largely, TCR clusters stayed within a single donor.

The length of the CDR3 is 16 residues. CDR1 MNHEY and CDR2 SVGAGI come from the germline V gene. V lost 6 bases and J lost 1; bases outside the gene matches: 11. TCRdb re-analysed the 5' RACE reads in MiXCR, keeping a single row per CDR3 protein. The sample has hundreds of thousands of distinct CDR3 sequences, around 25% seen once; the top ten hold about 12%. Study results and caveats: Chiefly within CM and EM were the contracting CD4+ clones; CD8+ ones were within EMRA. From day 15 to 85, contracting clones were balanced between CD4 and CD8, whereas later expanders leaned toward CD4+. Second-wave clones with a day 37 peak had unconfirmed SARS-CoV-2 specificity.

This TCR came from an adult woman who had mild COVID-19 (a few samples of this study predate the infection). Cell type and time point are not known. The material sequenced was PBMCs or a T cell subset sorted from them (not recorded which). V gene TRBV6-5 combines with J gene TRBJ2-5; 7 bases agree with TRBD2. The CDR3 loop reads CASSPLGAGPQETQYF. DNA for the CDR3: TGTGCCAGCAGCCCTTTAGGAGCGGGACCCCAAGAGACCCAGTACTTC.